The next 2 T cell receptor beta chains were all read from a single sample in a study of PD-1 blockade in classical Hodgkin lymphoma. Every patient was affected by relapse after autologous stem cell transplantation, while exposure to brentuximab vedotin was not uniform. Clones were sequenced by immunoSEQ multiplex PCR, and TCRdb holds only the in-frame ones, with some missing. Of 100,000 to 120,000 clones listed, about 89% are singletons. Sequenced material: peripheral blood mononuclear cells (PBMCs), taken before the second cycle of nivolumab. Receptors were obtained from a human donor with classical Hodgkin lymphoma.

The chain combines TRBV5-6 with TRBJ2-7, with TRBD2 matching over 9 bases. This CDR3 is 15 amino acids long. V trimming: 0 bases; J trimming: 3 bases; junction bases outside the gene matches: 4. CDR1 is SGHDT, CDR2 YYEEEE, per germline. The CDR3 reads CASSLGLAELYEQYF. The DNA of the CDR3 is TGTGCCAGCAGCTTGGGACTAGCGGAACTCTACGAGCAGTACTTC.

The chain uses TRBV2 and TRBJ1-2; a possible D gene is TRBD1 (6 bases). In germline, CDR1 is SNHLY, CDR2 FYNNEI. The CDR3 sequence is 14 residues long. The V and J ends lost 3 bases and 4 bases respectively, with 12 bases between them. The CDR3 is CASSEKTGFYGYTF. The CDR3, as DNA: TGTGCCAGCAGTGAGAAGACAGGCTTCTATGGCTACACCTTC.